This is a list of T cell receptor beta chains from one sample in a study of shared clonotypes between healthy human individuals. This table comes from immunoSEQ multiplex PCR, and its TCRdb copy is limited to in-frame clones, with some not included. In the table there are hundreds of thousands of clones, 90% to 97% of which are singletons. Sequencing was done on a sample of naive CD8+ T cells sorted from blood. These receptors all come from a woman between 25 and 40 years old in good health. Each CDR3 is given with its conserved first and last residue. Each record gives: J gene, D gene, V gene, clone size, CDR3 protein, CDR3 DNA. A D gene is named only where the DNA matches it firmly. Size values are once, few and many counts, or a class for expanded clones, and some rows have none.

j_gene: TRBJ1-1
d_gene: NA
v_gene: TRBV9
abundance: NA
CDR3aa: CASSDTGVEAFF
CDR3nt: TGTGCCAGCAGCGACACGGGAGTTGAAGCTTTCTTT

j_gene: TRBJ1-2
d_gene: NA
v_gene: TRBV27
abundance: NA
CDR3aa: CASSLNREYGYTF
CDR3nt: TGTGCCAGCAGTTTAAACAGGGAGTATGGCTACACCTTC

j_gene: TRBJ2-3
d_gene: NA
v_gene: TRBV27
abundance: NA
CDR3aa: CASSLGPLGRTTDTQYF
CDR3nt: TGTGCCAGCAGTTTAGGCCCTCTCGGACGAACTACAGATACGCAGTATTTT

j_gene: TRBJ2-7
d_gene: TRBD2
v_gene: TRBV7-7
abundance: NA
CDR3aa: CASSSGLGAYEQYF
CDR3nt: TGTGCCAGCAGCTCCGGACTAGGAGCCTACGAGCAGTACTTC

j_gene: TRBJ2-7
d_gene: TRBD2
v_gene: TRBV29-1
abundance: NA
CDR3aa: CSVVLAGGGYEQYF
CDR3nt: TGCAGCGTTGTCCTAGCGGGAGGAGGATACGAGCAGTACTTC

j_gene: TRBJ2-3
d_gene: TRBD2
v_gene: TRBV9
abundance: NA
CDR3aa: CASSGASGIDTQYF
CDR3nt: TGTGCCAGCAGCGGGGCTAGCGGGATAGATACGCAGTATTTT

j_gene: TRBJ2-7
d_gene: NA
v_gene: TRBV7-9
abundance: NA
CDR3aa: CASSRESYEQYF
CDR3nt: TGTGCCAGCAGCCGTGAAAGCTACGAGCAGTACTTC

j_gene: TRBJ1-5
d_gene: TRBD1
v_gene: TRBV28
abundance: NA
CDR3aa: CASWGQGWRNQPQHF
CDR3nt: TGTGCCAGCTGGGGACAGGGTTGGCGCAATCAGCCCCAGCATTTT

j_gene: TRBJ2-5
d_gene: NA
v_gene: TRBV6-5
abundance: NA
CDR3aa: CASSRLPQYF
CDR3nt: TGTGCCAGCAGCCGACTTCCCCAGTACTTC

j_gene: TRBJ2-7
d_gene: NA
v_gene: TRBV28
abundance: NA
CDR3aa: CASSFDSRDSGYEQYF
CDR3nt: TGTGCCAGCAGTTTCGATTCCCGGGACTCTGGGTACGAGCAGTACTTC

j_gene: TRBJ2-5
d_gene: TRBD1
v_gene: TRBV5-4
abundance: NA
CDR3aa: CASSGGDRGYIETQYF
CDR3nt: TGTGCCAGCAGCGGCGGGGACAGGGGGTATATCGAGACCCAGTACTTC

j_gene: TRBJ1-4
d_gene: TRBD1
v_gene: TRBV5-6
abundance: NA
CDR3aa: CASSYSGGDEKLFF
CDR3nt: TGTGCCAGCAGCTACTCAGGGGGCGATGAAAAACTGTTTTTT

j_gene: TRBJ2-5
d_gene: NA
v_gene: TRBV10-1
abundance: NA
CDR3aa: CASSEIYREETQYF
CDR3nt: TGCGCCAGCAGTGAGATTTACAGGGAAGAGACCCAGTACTTC

j_gene: TRBJ2-7
d_gene: NA
v_gene: TRBV5-6
abundance: once
CDR3aa: CASSLSSGYEQYF
CDR3nt: TGTGCCAGCAGCTTGAGTAGCGGCTACGAGCAGTACTTC

j_gene: TRBJ2-3
d_gene: TRBD2
v_gene: TRBV13
abundance: NA
CDR3aa: CASSLHGTSVTDTQYF
CDR3nt: TGTGCCAGCAGCTTACACGGGACTAGCGTAACAGATACGCAGTATTTT

j_gene: TRBJ1-2
d_gene: NA
v_gene: TRBV5-8
abundance: NA
CDR3aa: CASSGASYGYTF
CDR3nt: TGTGCCAGCAGCGGGGCGAGCTATGGCTACACCTTC

j_gene: TRBJ1-2
d_gene: TRBD1
v_gene: TRBV27
abundance: NA
CDR3aa: CASSFADRADYGYTF
CDR3nt: TGTGCCAGCAGTTTTGCGGACAGGGCGGACTATGGCTACACCTTC

j_gene: TRBJ2-5
d_gene: NA
v_gene: TRBV21-1
abundance: NA
CDR3aa: CASSKEGTSGRSQETQYF
CDR3nt: TGTGCCAGCAGCAAAGAGGGGACTAGCGGGAGGAGCCAAGAGACCCAGTACTTC

j_gene: TRBJ1-3
d_gene: NA
v_gene: TRBV11-2
abundance: NA
CDR3aa: CASSLVGALSGNTIYF
CDR3nt: TGTGCCAGCAGCTTAGTTGGGGCACTCTCTGGAAACACCATATATTTT

j_gene: TRBJ2-7
d_gene: NA
v_gene: TRBV18
abundance: NA
CDR3aa: CASSPPPTGNLPYEQYF
CDR3nt: TGTGCCAGCTCACCACCTCCTACAGGGAACCTTCCCTACGAGCAGTACTTC

j_gene: TRBJ2-1
d_gene: TRBD2
v_gene: TRBV4-1
abundance: NA
CDR3aa: CASSSLAGVQDEQFF
CDR3nt: TGCGCCAGCAGCTCCCTAGCGGGAGTACAGGATGAGCAGTTCTTC

j_gene: TRBJ2-7
d_gene: TRBD1
v_gene: TRBV19
abundance: once
CDR3aa: CASSITGWDRSLGEQYF
CDR3nt: TGTGCCAGTAGTATCACGGGGTGGGACAGATCCCTCGGCGAGCAGTACTTC

j_gene: TRBJ1-2
d_gene: NA
v_gene: TRBV25-1
abundance: NA
CDR3aa: CASSDNAWSYGYTF
CDR3nt: TGTGCCAGCAGTGATAATGCATGGAGCTATGGCTACACCTTC

j_gene: TRBJ1-4
d_gene: NA
v_gene: TRBV28
abundance: once
CDR3aa: CASSLSADPNEKLFF
CDR3nt: TGTGCCAGCAGTCTATCCGCGGACCCTAATGAAAAACTGTTTTTT